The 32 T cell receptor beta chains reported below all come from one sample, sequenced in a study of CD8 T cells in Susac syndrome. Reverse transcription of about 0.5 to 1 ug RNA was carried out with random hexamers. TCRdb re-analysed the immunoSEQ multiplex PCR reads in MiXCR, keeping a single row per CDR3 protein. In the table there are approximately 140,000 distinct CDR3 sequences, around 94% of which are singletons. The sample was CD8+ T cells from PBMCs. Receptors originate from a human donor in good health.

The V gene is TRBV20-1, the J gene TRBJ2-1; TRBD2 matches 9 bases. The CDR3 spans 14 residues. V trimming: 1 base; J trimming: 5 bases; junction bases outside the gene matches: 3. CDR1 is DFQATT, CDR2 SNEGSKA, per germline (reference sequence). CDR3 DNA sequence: TGCAGTGCTAGAGGGCCTAGCGGGGACAATGAGCAGTTCTTC. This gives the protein CSARGPSGDNEQFF.

This CDR3 is CASSQDRGLAGVVTSYEQYF. CDR3 in DNA: TGCGCCAGCAGCCAAGATCGAGGACTAGCGGGAGTCGTAACCTCCTACGAGCAGTACTTC. The chain uses TRBV4-3 and TRBJ2-7; 13 nucleotides align to TRBD2. Germline values: CDR1 LGHNA, CDR2 YSLEER. Trimming at V came to 0 bases and at J to 0 bases, leaving 11 bases not matched to a gene. CDR3 size: 20 residues.

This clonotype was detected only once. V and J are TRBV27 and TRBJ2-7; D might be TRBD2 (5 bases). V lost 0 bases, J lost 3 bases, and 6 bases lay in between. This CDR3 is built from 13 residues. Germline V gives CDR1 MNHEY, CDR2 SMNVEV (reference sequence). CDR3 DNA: TGTGCCAGCAGTTTATCTGGACTCTACGAGCAGTACTTC. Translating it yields CASSLSGLYEQYF.

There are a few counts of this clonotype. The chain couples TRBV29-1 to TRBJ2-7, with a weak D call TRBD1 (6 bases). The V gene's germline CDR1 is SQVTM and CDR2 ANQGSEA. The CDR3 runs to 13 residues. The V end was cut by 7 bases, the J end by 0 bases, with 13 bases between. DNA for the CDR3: TGCAGCGCCCAGGACAGCAACTCCTACGAGCAGTACTTC. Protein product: CSAQDSNSYEQYF.

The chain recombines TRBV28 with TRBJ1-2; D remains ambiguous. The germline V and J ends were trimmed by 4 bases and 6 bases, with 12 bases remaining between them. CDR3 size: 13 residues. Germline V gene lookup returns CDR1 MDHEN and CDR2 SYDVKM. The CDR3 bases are TGTGCCAGCAGTTCCCGACAAGACGATGGCTACACCTTC. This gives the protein CASSSRQDDGYTF.

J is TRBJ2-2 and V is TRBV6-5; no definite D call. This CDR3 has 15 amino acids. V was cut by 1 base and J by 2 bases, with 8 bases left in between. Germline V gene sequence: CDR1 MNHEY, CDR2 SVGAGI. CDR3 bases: TGTGCCAGCAGTTACTACGCGGAAAACACCGGGGAGCTGTTTTTT. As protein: CASSYYAENTGELFF.

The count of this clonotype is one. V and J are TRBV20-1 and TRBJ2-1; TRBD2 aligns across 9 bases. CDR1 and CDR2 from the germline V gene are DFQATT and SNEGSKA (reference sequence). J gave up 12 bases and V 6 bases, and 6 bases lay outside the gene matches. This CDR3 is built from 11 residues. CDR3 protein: CSARLAGWQFF. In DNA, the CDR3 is TGCAGTGCGCGTCTAGCGGGATGGCAGTTCTTC.

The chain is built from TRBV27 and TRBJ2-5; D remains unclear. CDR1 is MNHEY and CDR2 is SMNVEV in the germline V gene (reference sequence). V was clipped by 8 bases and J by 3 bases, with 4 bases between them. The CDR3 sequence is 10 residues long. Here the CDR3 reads CASGKETQYF. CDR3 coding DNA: TGTGCCAGCGGGAAAGAGACCCAGTACTTC.

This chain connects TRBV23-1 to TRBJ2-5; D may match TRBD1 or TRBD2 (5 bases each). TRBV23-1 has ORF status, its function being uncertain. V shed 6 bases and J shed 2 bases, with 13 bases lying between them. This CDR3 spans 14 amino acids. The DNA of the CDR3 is TGCGCCAGCAGGCACCGGGACGAACAAGAGACCCAGTACTTC. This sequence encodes CASRHRDEQETQYF.

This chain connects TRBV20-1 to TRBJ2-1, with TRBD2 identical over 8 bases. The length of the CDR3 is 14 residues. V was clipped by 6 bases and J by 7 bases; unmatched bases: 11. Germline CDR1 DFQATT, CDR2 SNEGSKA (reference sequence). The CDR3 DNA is TGCAGTGCCAGACCGGGACTAGTATTTAATGAGCAGTTCTTC. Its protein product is CSARPGLVFNEQFF.

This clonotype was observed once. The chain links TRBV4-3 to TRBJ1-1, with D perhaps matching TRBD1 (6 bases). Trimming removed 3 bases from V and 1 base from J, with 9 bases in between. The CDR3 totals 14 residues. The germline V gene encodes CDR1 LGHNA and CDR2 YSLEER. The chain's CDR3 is CASSQATGNTEAFF. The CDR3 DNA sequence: TGCGCCAGCAGCCAGGCGACAGGGAACACTGAAGCTTTCTTT.

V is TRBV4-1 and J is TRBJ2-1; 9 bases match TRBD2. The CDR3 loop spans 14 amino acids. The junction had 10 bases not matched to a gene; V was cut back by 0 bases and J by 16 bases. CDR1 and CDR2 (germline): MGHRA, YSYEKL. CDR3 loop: CASSQEPSGILEFF. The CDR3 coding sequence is TGCGCCAGCAGCCAAGAACCTAGCGGGATACTTGAATTCTTC.

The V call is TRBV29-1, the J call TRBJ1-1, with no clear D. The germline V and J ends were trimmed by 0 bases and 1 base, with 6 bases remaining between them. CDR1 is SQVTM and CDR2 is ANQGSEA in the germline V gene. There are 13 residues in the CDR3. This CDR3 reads CSVEDSGNTEAFF. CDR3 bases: TGCAGCGTTGAAGATTCGGGGAACACTGAAGCTTTCTTT.

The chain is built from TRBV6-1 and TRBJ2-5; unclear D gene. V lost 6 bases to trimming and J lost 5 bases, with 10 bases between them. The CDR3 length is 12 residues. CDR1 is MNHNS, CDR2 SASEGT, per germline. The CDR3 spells CASRIDSETQYF. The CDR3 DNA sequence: TGTGCCAGCAGGATAGACTCGGAGACCCAGTACTTC.

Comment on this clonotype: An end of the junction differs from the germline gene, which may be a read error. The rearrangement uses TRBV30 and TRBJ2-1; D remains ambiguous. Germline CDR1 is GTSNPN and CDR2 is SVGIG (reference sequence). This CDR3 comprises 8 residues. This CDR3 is CAWTRWIF. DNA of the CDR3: TGTGCCTGGACTCGTTGGATCTTC. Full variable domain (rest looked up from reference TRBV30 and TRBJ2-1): SQTIHQWPATLVQPVGSPLSLECTVEGTSNPNLYWYRQAAGRGLQLLFYSVGIGQISSEVPQNLSASRPQDRQFILSSKKLLLSDSGFYLCAWTRWIFGPGTRLTVL.

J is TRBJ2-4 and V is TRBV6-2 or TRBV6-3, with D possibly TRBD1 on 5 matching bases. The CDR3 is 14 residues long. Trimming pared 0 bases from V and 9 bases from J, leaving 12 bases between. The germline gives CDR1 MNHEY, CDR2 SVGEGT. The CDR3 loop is CASSYSDIRSIQYF. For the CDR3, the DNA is TGTGCCAGCAGTTACTCGGACATTCGTAGCATTCAGTACTTC.

CDR3 nucleotides: TGTGCCGCTAGACAGGCCCTGAACACTGAAGCTTTCTTT. Amino acids: CAARQALNTEAFF. J is TRBJ1-1 and V is TRBV27, with D perhaps TRBD1 (6 bases). V shed 11 bases and J shed 0 bases, with 13 bases lying between them. Germline loops: CDR1 MNHEY, CDR2 SMNVEV (reference sequence). This CDR3 contains 13 residues.

The CDR3 coding sequence is TGCGCCAGCAGCCCCACCCGACTAGCGGATACTTACAATGAGCAGTTCTTC. This translates into CASSPTRLADTYNEQFF. The genes are TRBV4-3 and TRBJ2-1, with 9 bases fitting TRBD2. Germline V gives CDR1 LGHNA, CDR2 YSLEER. This CDR3 has 17 amino acids. The V and J ends lost 4 bases and 4 bases, in that order; junction bases with no gene match: 11.

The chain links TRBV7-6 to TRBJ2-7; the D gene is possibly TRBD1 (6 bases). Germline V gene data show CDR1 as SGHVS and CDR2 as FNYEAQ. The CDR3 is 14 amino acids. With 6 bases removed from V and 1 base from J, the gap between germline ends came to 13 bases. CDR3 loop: CASRLRDTSYEQYF. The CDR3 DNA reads TGTGCCAGCAGGCTCCGGGACACTTCCTACGAGCAGTACTTC.

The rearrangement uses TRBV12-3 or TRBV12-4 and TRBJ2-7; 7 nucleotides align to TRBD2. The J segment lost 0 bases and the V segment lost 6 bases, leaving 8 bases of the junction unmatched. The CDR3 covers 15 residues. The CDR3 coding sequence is TGTGCCAGCAGCTGGGTGTCTAGCGGCTCCTACGAGCAGTACTTC. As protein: CASSWVSSGSYEQYF.

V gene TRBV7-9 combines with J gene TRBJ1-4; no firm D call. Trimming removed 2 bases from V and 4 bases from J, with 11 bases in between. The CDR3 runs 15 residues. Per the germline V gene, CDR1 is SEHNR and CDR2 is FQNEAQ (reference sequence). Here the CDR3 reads CASSLISPGNEKLFF. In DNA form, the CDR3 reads TGTGCCAGCAGCTTAATTTCACCGGGTAATGAAAAACTGTTTTTT.

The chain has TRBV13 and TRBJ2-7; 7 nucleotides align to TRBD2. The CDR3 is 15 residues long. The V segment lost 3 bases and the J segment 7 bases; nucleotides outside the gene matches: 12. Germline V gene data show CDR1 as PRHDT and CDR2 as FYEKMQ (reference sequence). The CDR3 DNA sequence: TGTGCCAGCAGCTTGGGCGGGGGTGCTTTGGTTGAGCAGTACTTC. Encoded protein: CASSLGGGALVEQYF.

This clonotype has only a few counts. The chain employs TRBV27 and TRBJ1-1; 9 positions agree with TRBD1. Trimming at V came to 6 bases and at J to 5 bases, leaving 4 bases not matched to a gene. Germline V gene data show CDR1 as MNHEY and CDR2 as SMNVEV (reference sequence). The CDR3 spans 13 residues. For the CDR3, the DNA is TGTGCCAGCAGGTCCGGGACAGGGACTGAAGCTTTCTTT. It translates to CASRSGTGTEAFF.

The CDR3 nucleotides read TGTGCCAGCACCACACGGGGGACCATATATTTT. The encoded protein is CASTTRGTIYF. V and J are TRBV27 and TRBJ1-3; TRBD1 is a possible D gene (5 bases). Germline V gene data show CDR1 as MNHEY and CDR2 as SMNVEV (reference sequence). The CDR3 sequence is 11 residues long. V was clipped by 7 bases and J by 10 bases, with 11 bases between them.

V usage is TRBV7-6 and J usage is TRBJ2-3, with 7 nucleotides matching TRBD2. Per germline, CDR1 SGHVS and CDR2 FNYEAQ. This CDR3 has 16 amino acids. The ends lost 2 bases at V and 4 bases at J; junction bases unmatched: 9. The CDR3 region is CASSLLAGDYADTQYF. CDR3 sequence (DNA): TGTGCCAGCAGCTTACTGGCGGGAGATTATGCAGATACGCAGTATTTT.

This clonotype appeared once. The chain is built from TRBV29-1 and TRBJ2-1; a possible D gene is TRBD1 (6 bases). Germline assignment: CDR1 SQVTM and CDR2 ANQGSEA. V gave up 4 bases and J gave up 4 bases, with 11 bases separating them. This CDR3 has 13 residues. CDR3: CSVVRGNYNEQFF. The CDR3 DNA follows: TGCAGCGTTGTCAGGGGAAATTACAATGAGCAGTTCTTC.

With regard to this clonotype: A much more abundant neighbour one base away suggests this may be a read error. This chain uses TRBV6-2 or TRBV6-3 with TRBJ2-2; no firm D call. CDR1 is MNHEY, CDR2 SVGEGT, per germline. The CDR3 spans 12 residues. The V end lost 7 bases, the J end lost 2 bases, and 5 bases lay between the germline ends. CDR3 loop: CASTLNTGELFF. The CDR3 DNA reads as TGTGCCAGCACCCTTAACACCGGGGAGCTGTTTTTT.

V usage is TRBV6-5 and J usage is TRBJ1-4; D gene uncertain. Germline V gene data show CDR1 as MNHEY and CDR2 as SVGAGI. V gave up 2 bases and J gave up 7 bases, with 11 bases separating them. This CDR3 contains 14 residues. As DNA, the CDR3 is TGTGCCAGCAGTTACGACGGATTGGGTGAAAAACTGTTTTTT. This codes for CASSYDGLGEKLFF.

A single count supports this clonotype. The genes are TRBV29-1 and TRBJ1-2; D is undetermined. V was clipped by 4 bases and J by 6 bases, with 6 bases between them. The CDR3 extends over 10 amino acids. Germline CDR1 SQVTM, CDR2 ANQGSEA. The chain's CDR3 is CSVVHNGYTF. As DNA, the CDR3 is TGCAGCGTTGTGCATAATGGCTACACCTTC.

CDR3 region: CASTIAGGGYNEQFF. CDR3 bases: TGTGCCAGCACCATAGCGGGAGGGGGCTACAATGAGCAGTTCTTC. This chain links TRBV27 with TRBJ2-1, with 11 bases lining up with TRBD2. Trimming cost V 7 bases and J 3 bases; bases outside gene matches: 5. Germline CDR1 and CDR2: MNHEY and SMNVEV (reference sequence). This CDR3 contains 15 residues.

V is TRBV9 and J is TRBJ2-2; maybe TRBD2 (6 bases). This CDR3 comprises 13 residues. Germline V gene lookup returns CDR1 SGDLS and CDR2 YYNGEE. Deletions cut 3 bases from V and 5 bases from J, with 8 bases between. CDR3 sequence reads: CASSGSGTGELFF. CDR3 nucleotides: TGTGCCAGCAGCGGGAGCGGGACCGGGGAGCTGTTTTTT.

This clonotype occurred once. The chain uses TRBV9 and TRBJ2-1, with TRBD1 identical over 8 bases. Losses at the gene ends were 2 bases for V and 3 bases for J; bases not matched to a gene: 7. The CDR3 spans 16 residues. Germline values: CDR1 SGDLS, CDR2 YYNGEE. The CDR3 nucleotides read TGTGCCAGCAGCGTCCAAGACAGGGGCGGCTACAATGAGCAGTTCTTC. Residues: CASSVQDRGGYNEQFF.